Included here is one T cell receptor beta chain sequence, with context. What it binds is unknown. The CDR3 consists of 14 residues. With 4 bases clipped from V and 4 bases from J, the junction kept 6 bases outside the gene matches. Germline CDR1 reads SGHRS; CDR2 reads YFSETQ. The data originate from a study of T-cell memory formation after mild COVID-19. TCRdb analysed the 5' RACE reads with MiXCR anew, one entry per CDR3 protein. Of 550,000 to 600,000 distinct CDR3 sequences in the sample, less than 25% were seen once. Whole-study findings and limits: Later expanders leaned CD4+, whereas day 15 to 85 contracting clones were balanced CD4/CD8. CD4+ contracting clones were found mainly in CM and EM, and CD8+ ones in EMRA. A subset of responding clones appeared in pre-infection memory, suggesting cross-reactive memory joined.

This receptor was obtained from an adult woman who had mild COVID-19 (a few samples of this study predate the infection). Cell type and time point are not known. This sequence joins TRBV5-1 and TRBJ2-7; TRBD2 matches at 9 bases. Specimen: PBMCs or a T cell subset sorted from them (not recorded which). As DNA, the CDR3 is TGCGCCAGCAGCGCTAGCGGGATGAGTTACGAGCAGTACTTC. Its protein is CASSASGMSYEQYF.